This T cell receptor (beta chain) was documented in a study of OX40 agonist ivuxolimab in advanced cancers. Turning to the study itself: Patients enrolled in dose escalation were diagnosed with hepatocellular carcinoma, melanoma, renal cell or head and neck cancer. Study results and limitations: Expanded clones were, on average, more numerous among CD8+ T cells than CD4+.

CDR3 length: 14 amino acids. Germline assignment: CDR1 SGDLS and CDR2 YYNGEE. V dropped 4 bases and J dropped 6; count of bases not matched to a gene: 7. As for this clone: Its antigen remains unidentified.

TCRdb's copy holds only in-frame clones and misses some; the assay was immunoSEQ multiplex PCR. Of about 51,000 clones listed, about 77% are singletons. This specimen was CD4+ or CD8+ T cells sorted from blood, taken in a trial of the OX40 agonist ivuxolimab. The chain recombines TRBV9 with TRBJ1-5; 7 positions agree with TRBD1. The source is an adult with an advanced solid tumor such as melanoma, head and neck, liver or kidney cancer. The CDR3 is CASSPEGGPQPQHF. For the CDR3, the DNA is TGTGCCAGCAGCCCAGAAGGGGGCCCTCAGCCCCAGCATTTT. The complete variable domain, with remaining parts taken from reference TRBV9 and TRBJ1-5, reads DSGVTQTPKHLITATGQRVTLRCSPRSGDLSVYWYQQSLDQGLQFLIQYYNGEERAKGNILERFSAQQFPDLHSELNLSSLELGDSALYFCASSPEGGPQPQHFGDGTRLSIL.